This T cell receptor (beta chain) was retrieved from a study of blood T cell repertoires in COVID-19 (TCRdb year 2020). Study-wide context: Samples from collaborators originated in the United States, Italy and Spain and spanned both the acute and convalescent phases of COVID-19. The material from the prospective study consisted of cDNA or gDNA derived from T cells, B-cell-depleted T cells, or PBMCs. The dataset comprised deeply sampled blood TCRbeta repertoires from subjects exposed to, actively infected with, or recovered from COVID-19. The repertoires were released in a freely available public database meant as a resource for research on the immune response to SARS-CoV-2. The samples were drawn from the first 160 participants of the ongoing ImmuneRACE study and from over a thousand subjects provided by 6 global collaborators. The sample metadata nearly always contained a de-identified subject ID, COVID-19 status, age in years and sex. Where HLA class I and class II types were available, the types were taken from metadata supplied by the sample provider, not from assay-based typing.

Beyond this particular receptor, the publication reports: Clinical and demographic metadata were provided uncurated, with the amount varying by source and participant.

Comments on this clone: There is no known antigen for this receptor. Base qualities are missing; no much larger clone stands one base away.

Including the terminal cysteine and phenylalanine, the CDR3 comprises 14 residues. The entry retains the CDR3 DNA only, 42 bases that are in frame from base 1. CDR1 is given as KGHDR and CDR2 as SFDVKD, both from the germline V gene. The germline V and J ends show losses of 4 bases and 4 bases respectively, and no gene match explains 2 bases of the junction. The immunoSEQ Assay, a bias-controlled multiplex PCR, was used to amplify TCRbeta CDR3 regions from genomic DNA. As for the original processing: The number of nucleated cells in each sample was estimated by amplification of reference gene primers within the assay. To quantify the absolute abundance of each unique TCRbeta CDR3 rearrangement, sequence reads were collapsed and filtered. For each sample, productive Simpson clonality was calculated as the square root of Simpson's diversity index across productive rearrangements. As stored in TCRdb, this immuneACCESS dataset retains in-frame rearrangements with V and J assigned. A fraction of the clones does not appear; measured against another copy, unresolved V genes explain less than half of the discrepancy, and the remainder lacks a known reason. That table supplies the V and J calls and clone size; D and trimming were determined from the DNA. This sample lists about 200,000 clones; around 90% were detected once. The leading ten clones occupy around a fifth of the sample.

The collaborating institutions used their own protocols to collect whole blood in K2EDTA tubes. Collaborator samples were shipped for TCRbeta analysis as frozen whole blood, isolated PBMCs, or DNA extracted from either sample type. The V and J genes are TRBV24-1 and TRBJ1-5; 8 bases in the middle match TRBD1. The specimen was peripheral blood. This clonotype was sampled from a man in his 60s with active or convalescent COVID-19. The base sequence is TGTGCCACCAGTGAACAGGGGGGTAATCAGCCCCAGCATTTT. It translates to CATSEQGGNQPQHF.